This T cell receptor beta chain comes out of a study of identifying expanded T cells in peripheral blood (dated by TCRdb to about 2019). A note on the overall study: Four technical replicates, made by sequencing separate aliquots from the same pool of genomic DNA, were compared pairwise.

During the collection period, no immune events, such as infections, were documented for the healthy donors. To calibrate time-dependent variance in a beta-binomial model of T-cell clone differential abundance, blood repertoires from healthy donors were used as a training cohort. The training cohort comprised about ten healthy donors, 3 female and 7 male. On average the donors were 43 years old, and their ages spanned roughly 29 to 64 years. Obtained from a commercial supplier, whole blood was collected from each healthy donor at three time points set two weeks apart. For immunosequencing, genomic DNA was extracted from unsorted whole blood. What the authors observed across the whole study: Across all healthy-donor time intervals, the beta-binomial model significantly cut both the number of clones called differentially abundant and the false-positive rate. The authors expected that over much longer intervals, such as months to years, biological variance in healthy repertoires might increase even further. In all healthy donors, the variance in clone template counts between samples taken two weeks apart rose significantly as total template count increased. Between technical replicates the binomial model flagged about 1.2 differentially abundant clones, whereas over about 2 weeks the binomial model flagged about 15 and over roughly 4 weeks 19 to 20.

TCRbeta CDR3 regions were profiled by bias-controlled multiplex PCR amplification of genomic DNA with the immunoSEQ Assay. As for the authors' bioinformatics: To quantify the absolute abundance of each unique TCRbeta CDR3 region, the sequences were collapsed and filtered. Differential abundance was tested with two models: a binomial (Fisher-equivalent) model and a beta-binomial model that adds time-dependent variance fitted from healthy donors. Clones with fewer than 5 combined templates were removed, and a clone was called differentially abundant if the clone's Benjamini-Hochberg FDR was below 0.01. The form v = (b*log(k)+a)^2 was used to model beta-binomial variance as a function of total template count across the two samples. TCRdb stores this immuneACCESS table with in-frame sequences only. Part of the clones is absent; in the studies checked, under half of the shortfall reflects unresolved V genes, and no reason is known for the rest. Clone size and V and J calls were adopted from that table, with D and trimming inferred from the DNA. The sample table holds about 110,000 clones, of which 85% to 90% were seen once. 15% to 20% of the sample rests with the top ten.

Comments on this clone: The antigen it recognizes is unknown. Within one base of it there is no much larger clone, and no base qualities were kept.

CDR1 SGHAT and CDR2 FQNNGV were looked up in the germline V gene. The CDR3 covers 14 residues, taking in both the cysteine and the phenylalanine. Solely the CDR3 DNA is kept, with 42 bases framed from the first base. From V the trimming removes 4 bases and from J it removes 7 bases, while the gene matches leave 6 bases of the junction unaccounted for. The source is a person between 18 and 70 years old in good health. The V and J genes are TRBV11-2 and TRBJ2-2, and 7 junctional nucleotides match TRBD2. Sequencing was carried out using blood. In nucleotides, the sequence is TGTGCCAGCAGCTCAGTCGCGGGGGTCGGGGAGCTGTTTTTT. The resulting protein is CASSSVAGVGELFF.